One sample yielded the 30 T cell receptor beta chains listed below, sequenced in a study of early stage breast cancer tumors. Clones were read by immunoSEQ multiplex PCR, and TCRdb kept only the in-frame ones, dropping some. The table records about 15,000 clones, approximately 84% of them present only once. Material for sequencing was normal breast tissue next to the tumor. Receptors originate from a person under 45 with breast cancer.

The genes are TRBV2 and TRBJ2-3; a weak D match, TRBD2 (6 bases). Trimming took off 7 bases at V and 6 bases at J, with 14 bases between the two ends. Germline CDR1 and CDR2: SNHLY and FYNNEI. The CDR3 totals 13 residues. CDR3 in amino acids: CASTNRERDTQYF. The DNA of the CDR3 is TGTGCCAGCACAAACCGGGAGAGGGATACGCAGTATTTT. Looking up the rest from reference TRBV2 and TRBJ2-3 gives the full variable domain: EPEVTQTPSHQVTQMGQEVILRCVPISNHLYFYWYRQILGQKVEFLVSFYNNEISEKSEIFDDQFSVERPDGSNFTLKIRSTKLEDSAMYFCASTNRERDTQYFGPGTRLTVL.

This clone is a singleton in its sample. This chain uses TRBV7-3 with TRBJ2-1; D gene ambiguous. The CDR3 has 14 residues. Trimming shortened V by 4 bases and J by 6 bases, and 13 bases separated the two germline ends. Germline V CDR1 and CDR2: SGHTA, FQGTGA. The CDR3 sequence: CASSSYPLSNEQFF. As DNA, the CDR3 is TGTGCCAGCAGCTCTTATCCCCTATCCAATGAGCAGTTCTTC.

This rearrangement joins TRBV15 to TRBJ2-7; 11 nucleotides match TRBD2. CDR1 is LNHNV and CDR2 is YYDKDF in the germline V gene (reference sequence). After removal of 6 bases from V and 3 bases from J, the junction contained 4 bases not matched to a gene. This CDR3 is 14 amino acids long. CDR3 region: CATSLGTSGYEQYF. The DNA for the CDR3 is TGTGCCACCAGTCTGGGGACTAGCGGCTACGAGCAGTACTTC.

Only a few counts were recorded for this clone. The chain links TRBV7-2 to TRBJ1-5, with a possible D match to TRBD1 (5 bases). This CDR3 contains 13 residues. CDR1 SGHTA and CDR2 FQGNSA come from the germline V gene. V gave up 3 bases and J gave up 4 bases, with 7 bases separating them. The CDR3 here is CASSFGGNQPQHF. The CDR3 DNA reads as TGTGCCAGCAGCTTTGGGGGAAATCAGCCCCAGCATTTT.

This clone was observed a single time. The chain employs TRBV6-4 and TRBJ2-1; 7 positions agree with TRBD2. CDR3 length equals 12 residues. Germline V lookup: CDR1 MRHNA, CDR2 SNTAGT. Trimming removed 7 bases from V and 13 bases from J; junction bases left unmatched: 10. The CDR3 spells CASKSGITHQFF. As DNA, the CDR3 is TGTGCCAGCAAAAGCGGGATCACCCACCAGTTCTTC.

The chain combines TRBV19 with TRBJ1-1; D gene ambiguous. Germline CDR1 is LNHDA and CDR2 is SQIVND (reference sequence). The CDR3 totals 14 residues. Trimming took 3 bases from V and 8 from J, leaving 16 bases between them. Here the CDR3 DNA reads TGTGCCAGTAGTATCTCGCGGGCTGTTAGAGAAGCTTTCTTT. This encodes CASSISRAVREAFF.

This clone has just a few counts. The chain uses TRBV27 and TRBJ1-5, with D unclear. The CDR3 has 13 amino acids. In germline, CDR1 is MNHEY, CDR2 SMNVEV (reference sequence). The germline V and J ends were trimmed by 0 bases and 7 bases, with 7 bases remaining between them. The CDR3: CASSLSPDQPQHF. DNA for the CDR3: TGTGCCAGCAGTTTATCTCCAGACCAGCCCCAGCATTTT.

The chain combines TRBV4-2 with TRBJ2-6; possible D gene TRBD2, 5 bases. The V end was cut by 0 bases, the J end by 4 bases, with 13 bases between. Germline CDR1 LGHNA, CDR2 YNFKEQ. The CDR3 is 17 residues long. CDR3 nucleotide sequence: TGTGCCAGCAGCCAAGACGTAGAGGGAAACGGGGCCAACGTCCTGACTTTC. Translation gives CASSQDVEGNGANVLTF.

The genes are TRBV5-5 and TRBJ1-5; 11 positions agree with TRBD1. Trimming removed 4 bases from V and 4 bases from J; junction bases left unmatched: 4. Germline values: CDR1 SGHKS, CDR2 YYEKEE (reference sequence). CDR3 length equals 15 residues. The CDR3 sequence: CASSPGTGGNQPQHF. DNA of the CDR3: TGTGCCAGCAGCCCCGGGACAGGGGGAAATCAGCCCCAGCATTTT.

The J gene is TRBJ1-6, the V gene TRBV5-5, with 10 bases that match TRBD1. Germline CDR1 SGHKS, CDR2 YYEKEE (reference sequence). There are 16 residues in the CDR3. With 0 bases clipped from V and 10 bases from J, the junction kept 7 bases outside the gene matches. The chain's CDR3 is CASSLAGTGVLSPLHF. CDR3 DNA sequence: TGTGCCAGCAGCTTGGCCGGGACAGGGGTTTTGTCACCCCTCCACTTT.

The chain is built from TRBV11-2 and TRBJ2-5, with unresolved D. The CDR3 runs to 13 residues. Trimming shortened V by 3 bases and J by 2 bases, and 7 bases separated the two germline ends. Germline V CDR1 and CDR2: SGHAT, FQNNGV. The DNA of the CDR3 is TGTGCCAGCAGCTTCTCAGTTCAAGAGACCCAGTACTTC. This gives the protein CASSFSVQETQYF.

The chain uses TRBV6-5 and TRBJ1-1, with D perhaps TRBD1 (5 bases). CDR1 MNHEY and CDR2 SVGAGI come from the germline V gene. This CDR3 spans 13 amino acids. The V end was cut by 4 bases, the J end by 10 bases, with 16 bases between. The CDR3: CASSSGDSWGAFF. In DNA, the CDR3 is TGTGCCAGCAGTTCCGGGGACTCCTGGGGAGCTTTCTTT.

The chain joins TRBV7-8 to TRBJ1-5, with TRBD1 matching over 9 bases. Germline CDR1 is SGHVS and CDR2 is FQNEAQ. V was clipped by 3 bases and J by 5 bases; unmatched bases: 2. The CDR3 runs to 14 residues. CDR3 nucleotide sequence: TGTGCCAGCAGCTTGGACAGGGGTGATCAGCCCCAGCATTTT. This sequence encodes CASSLDRGDQPQHF.

The V and J genes are TRBV21-1 and TRBJ2-7; TRBD2 is the table's D call and was not checked against the DNA. TRBV21-1 counts as a pseudogene. This CDR3 region has 16 residues. DNA of the CDR3: TGTGCCAGCAGCAAAGCCGGGACTTCTCCGGCCTACGAGCAGTACTTC. Its translation is CASSKAGTSPAYEQYF.

This chain uses TRBV28 with TRBJ1-1; D gene ambiguous. This CDR3 has 15 residues. V lost 5 bases to trimming and J lost 0 bases, with 13 bases between them. The V gene's germline CDR1 is MDHEN and CDR2 SYDVKM. In nucleotides, the CDR3 is TGTGCCAGCAGTCCCCCATGGGTCATGAACACTGAAGCTTTCTTT. It is translated as CASSPPWVMNTEAFF.

The V call is TRBV4-2, the J call TRBJ2-7; 7 nucleotides line up with TRBD2. The germline V gene has CDR1 LGHNA and CDR2 YNFKEQ. V dropped 4 bases and J dropped 4; count of bases not matched to a gene: 10. The CDR3 runs to 15 residues. The CDR3 DNA reads as TGTGCCAGCAGCCCCGGGGAGGGGACTGGTTACGAGCAGTACTTC. Translated: CASSPGEGTGYEQYF.

The J gene is TRBJ2-7, the V gene TRBV9; 10 bases are shared with TRBD1. This CDR3 has 13 amino acids. Germline lookup yields CDR1 SGDLS and CDR2 YYNGEE. The ends lost 4 bases at V and 4 bases at J; junction bases unmatched: 2. The DNA of the CDR3 is TGTGCCAGCAGCAGGACAGGGGGGTACGAGCAGTACTTC. Protein product: CASSRTGGYEQYF.

The genes are TRBV5-1 and TRBJ2-3; 9 bases align to TRBD2. The germline V gene encodes CDR1 SGHRS and CDR2 YFSETQ. Losses at the gene ends were 0 bases for V and 2 bases for J; bases not matched to a gene: 4. The CDR3 runs 16 residues. CDR3 nucleotide sequence: TGCGCCAGCAGCTTGGCAACTAGCGGGTTCACAGATACGCAGTATTTT. This translates into CASSLATSGFTDTQYF.

The chain joins TRBV7-9 to TRBJ1-1; no reliable D call. V was clipped by 4 bases and J by 0 bases, with 6 bases between them. The CDR3 consists of 13 residues. In germline, CDR1 is SEHNR, CDR2 FQNEAQ (reference sequence). CDR3 coding DNA: TGTGCCAGCAGCTCAACAATGAACACTGAAGCTTTCTTT. Translated, it gives CASSSTMNTEAFF. The variable domain in full, with the rest retrieved from reference TRBV7-9 and TRBJ1-1, is DTGVSQNPRHKITKRGQNVTFRCDPISEHNRLYWYRQTLGQGPEFLTYFQNEAQLEKSRLLSDRFSAERPKGSFSTLEIQRTEQGDSAMYLCASSSTMNTEAFFGQGTRLTVV.

This clone was seen more than once but under ten times. The chain recombines TRBV7-8 with TRBJ1-4; 7 positions agree with TRBD1. Trimming removed 4 bases from V and 8 bases from J; junction bases left unmatched: 10. This CDR3 has 15 residues. Germline V gene sequence: CDR1 SGHVS, CDR2 FQNEAQ. The CDR3 DNA sequence: TGTGCCAGCAGCTCCTACAGGGGAGCGGGGGAAAAACTGTTTTTT. Amino acids: CASSSYRGAGEKLFF.

This sequence joins TRBV27 and TRBJ2-5; 7 positions match TRBD1. The DNA end favors TRBJ2-7, so the J call may be wrong. The CDR3 sequence is 14 residues long. Germline lookup yields CDR1 MNHEY and CDR2 SMNVEV (reference sequence). DNA of the CDR3: TGTGCCAGCAGTCCCTTAACAGGGGTCTACGAGCAGTACTTC. This gives the protein CASSPLTGVYEQYF.

The V call is TRBV18, the J call TRBJ2-5, with D perhaps matching TRBD2 (6 bases). The CDR3 consists of 14 residues. The germline V gene has CDR1 KGHSH and CDR2 LQKENI. V was pared by 5 bases and J by 0 bases, with 10 bases between. CDR3 nucleotide sequence: TGTGCCAGCTCAGGGACTCCTAACCAAGAGACCCAGTACTTC. Encoded protein: CASSGTPNQETQYF.

The rearrangement links TRBV18 to TRBJ2-4; D gene ambiguous. Per the germline V gene, CDR1 is KGHSH and CDR2 is LQKENI. This CDR3 is 14 amino acids long. Trimming shortened V by 6 bases and J by 8 bases, and 17 bases separated the two germline ends. CDR3 sequence: CASSAAWEGDIQYF. The CDR3 DNA reads TGTGCCAGCTCGGCGGCGTGGGAAGGCGACATTCAGTACTTC.

This chain links TRBV7-3 with TRBJ2-1; 7 bases align to TRBD2. The CDR3 sequence is 13 residues long. V lost 5 bases to trimming and J lost 7 bases; unmatched junction nucleotides: 5. Germline V CDR1 and CDR2: SGHTA, FQGTGA. The chain's CDR3 is CASSEGLPNEQFF. CDR3 DNA sequence: TGTGCCAGCAGCGAGGGACTACCTAATGAGCAGTTCTTC.

CDR3 loop: CASSYSGTSGAHESFF. The DNA for the CDR3 is TGTGCCAGCAGCTACTCCGGGACTAGCGGGGCCCATGAGTCGTTCTTC. The chain employs TRBV11-2 and TRBJ2-1; 13 positions agree with TRBD2. From germline, CDR1 is SGHAT and CDR2 FQNNGV. The V segment lost 4 bases and the J segment 15 bases; nucleotides outside the gene matches: 15. The length of the CDR3 is 16 residues.

The rearrangement links TRBV6-1 to TRBJ1-1; 7 positions agree with TRBD1. J was trimmed by 3 bases and V by 6 bases; bases with no gene match: 7. CDR1 MNHNS and CDR2 SASEGT come from the germline V gene. The CDR3 has 14 residues. This CDR3 reads CASREGARDTEAFF. CDR3 DNA: TGTGCCAGCAGAGAGGGGGCGAGGGACACTGAAGCTTTCTTT.

This clone has only a few counts. J is TRBJ1-1 and V is TRBV6-6; no definite D call. CDR1 and CDR2 (germline): MNHNY, SVGAGI (reference sequence). This CDR3 has 13 amino acids. The V end lost 4 bases, the J end lost 0 bases, and 6 bases lay between the germline ends. The CDR3 nucleotides read TGTGCCAGCAGTTCGAGCCTGAACACTGAAGCTTTCTTT. As protein: CASSSSLNTEAFF.

In its sample, this clone was seen once. The chain has TRBV19 and TRBJ2-2; TRBD2 agrees at 7 bases. Germline assignment: CDR1 LNHDA and CDR2 SQIVND (reference sequence). V lost 3 bases, J lost 6 bases, and 19 bases stayed unmatched. This CDR3 region has 19 residues. DNA for the CDR3: TGTGCCAGTAGTATCCCGGGACTAAGTTCAATAAACAGCGCCGGGGAGCTGTTTTTT. It encodes CASSIPGLSSINSAGELFF. Variable domain in full (rest from reference TRBV19 and TRBJ2-2): DGGITQSPKYLFRKEGQNVTLSCEQNLNHDAMYWYRQDPGQGLRLIYYSQIVNDFQKGDIAEGYSVSREKKESFPLTVTSAQKNPTAFYLCASSIPGLSSINSAGELFFGEGSRLTVL.

The chain uses TRBV19 and TRBJ1-4, with TRBD1 as a possible D gene (5 bases). The germline gives CDR1 LNHDA, CDR2 SQIVND (reference sequence). This CDR3 region has 14 residues. The ends were cut back, 5 bases at V and 8 bases at J, with 15 bases in the middle. Here the CDR3 DNA reads TGTGCCAGTAGTGGGGGGACGAGTTGGGAAAAACTGTTTTTT. Its protein product is CASSGGTSWEKLFF. Using reference TRBV19 and TRBJ1-4 for the parts outside the CDR3, the full variable domain is DGGITQSPKYLFRKEGQNVTLSCEQNLNHDAMYWYRQDPGQGLRLIYYSQIVNDFQKGDIAEGYSVSREKKESFPLTVTSAQKNPTAFYLCASSGGTSWEKLFFGSGTQLSVL.

The chain recombines TRBV5-4 with TRBJ1-4; unclear D gene. CDR1 and CDR2 (germline): SGHNT, YYREEE (reference sequence). The CDR3 consists of 14 residues. Deletions cut 3 bases from V and 10 bases from J, with 16 bases between. This CDR3 is CASSSEVGLGKLFF. Here the CDR3 DNA reads TGTGCCAGCAGCTCCGAAGTAGGGTTGGGAAAACTGTTTTTT.